Listed here are 18 T cell receptor beta chains from one sample, sequenced in a study of long-term antiretroviral therapy in people with HIV. It was version v3.0 of the immunoSEQ assay that was run at survey level. Sequenced by immunoSEQ multiplex PCR; TCRdb stores in-frame clones only, minus some. This table holds about 18,000 clones, roughly 80% found once. The sequences come from unsorted PBMCs, collected 0.6 years after starting antiretroviral therapy. Receptors were obtained from a woman aged 18-29 years with HIV.

The chain carries TRBV29-1 and TRBJ2-3, with no clear D. Trimming took 3 bases from V and 2 from J, leaving 9 bases between them. The CDR3 covers 13 residues. CDR1 and CDR2 from the germline V gene are SQVTM and ANQGSEA. This chain's CDR3 is CSVDRQYTDTQYF. The CDR3 DNA reads TGCAGCGTTGACCGGCAGTACACAGATACGCAGTATTTT.

This clone was seen a handful of times. The V and J genes are TRBV27 and TRBJ1-3; possibly TRBD1 for D (5 bases). CDR3 length: 14 residues. V gave up 6 bases and J gave up 2 bases, with 11 bases separating them. CDR1 MNHEY and CDR2 SMNVEV come from the germline V gene (reference sequence). The CDR3 protein is CASSQLGAGNTIYF. CDR3 nucleotide sequence: TGTGCCAGCAGCCAGTTGGGGGCTGGAAACACCATATATTTT.

The chain combines TRBV15 with TRBJ1-5; D is unresolved. CDR3 length: 16 amino acids. V was shortened by 1 base and J by 0 bases, with 10 bases between the two germline ends. CDR1 and CDR2 (germline): LNHNV, YYDKDF (reference sequence). CDR3 coding DNA: TGTGCCACCAGCAGAGTAAGGTTTTATAGCAATCAGCCCCAGCATTTT. Its protein is CATSRVRFYSNQPQHF.

The rearrangement uses TRBV11-1 and TRBJ1-1; weak D call: TRBD1 (6 bases). V lost 4 bases and J lost 1, with 13 bases in between. Per the germline V gene, CDR1 is SGHAT and CDR2 is FQDESV (reference sequence). The CDR3 totals 15 residues. CDR3 loop: CASSSFTGRNTEAFF. The CDR3 DNA reads TGTGCCAGCAGCTCCTTTACAGGGAGGAACACTGAAGCTTTCTTT.

The V and J genes are TRBV27 and TRBJ1-6; no definite D call. The CDR3 runs to 12 residues. The ends were cut back, 1 base at V and 7 bases at J, with 2 bases in the middle. The germline CDR1 and CDR2 sequences are MNHEY and SMNVEV (reference sequence). Written as DNA, the CDR3 is TGTGCCAGCAGTTTATACAATTCACCCCTCCACTTT. Amino acids: CASSLYNSPLHF.

The gene calls are TRBV2 and TRBJ1-3; D is undetermined. CDR3 length equals 11 residues. The germline V gene has CDR1 SNHLY and CDR2 FYNNEI. With 6 bases removed from V and 4 bases from J, the gap between germline ends came to 4 bases. The CDR3 sequence: CASRDGNTIYF. The CDR3 coding sequence is TGTGCCAGCAGGGACGGAAACACCATATATTTT.

The chain has TRBV27 and TRBJ2-1; TRBD1 agrees at 8 bases. The CDR3 covers 16 residues. J was trimmed by 0 bases and V by 10 bases; bases with no gene match: 11. Germline assignment: CDR1 MNHEY and CDR2 SMNVEV (reference sequence). The CDR3 bases are TGTGCCACCCTACCCCGGACAGGGAGCTCCTACAATGAGCAGTTCTTC. It yields the protein CATLPRTGSSYNEQFF.

The chain joins TRBV5-1 to TRBJ1-1, with TRBD1 matching 7 bases. J lost 7 bases, V lost 4 bases, and 7 bases had no gene match. The CDR3 spans 13 residues. Germline V gene sequence: CDR1 SGHRS, CDR2 YFSETQ. Here the CDR3 reads CASSPNRGLEAFF. The CDR3 region has the DNA TGCGCCAGCAGCCCGAACAGGGGTCTTGAAGCTTTCTTT.

This chain links TRBV19 with TRBJ2-5; 7 positions agree with TRBD1. The junction had 14 bases not matched to a gene; V was cut back by 10 bases and J by 0 bases. Per germline, CDR1 LNHDA and CDR2 SQIVND (reference sequence). The CDR3 length is 16 residues. The CDR3 region has the DNA TGTGCCACTAATCGGCCGGGGACAGAGGACCAAGAGACCCAGTACTTC. Translated: CATNRPGTEDQETQYF. Supplemented by reference TRBV19 and TRBJ2-5, the full variable domain reads DGGITQSPKYLFRKEGQNVTLSCEQNLNHDAMYWYRQDPGQGLRLIYYSQIVNDFQKGDIAEGYSVSREKKESFPLTVTSAQKNPTAFYLCATNRPGTEDQETQYFGPGTRLLVL.

This clone was detected a few times. J is TRBJ2-5 and V is TRBV27, with D possibly being TRBD2 (6 bases). Germline V gene sequence: CDR1 MNHEY, CDR2 SMNVEV (reference sequence). This CDR3 region has 13 residues. V was trimmed by 6 bases and J by 0 bases, leaving 8 bases between them. This chain's CDR3 is CASRRGNQETQYF. CDR3 bases: TGTGCCAGCAGGCGGGGAAACCAAGAGACCCAGTACTTC.

This chain uses TRBV5-4 with TRBJ2-5; 13 nucleotides line up with TRBD2. The CDR3 consists of 16 residues. Germline assignment: CDR1 SGHNT and CDR2 YYREEE (reference sequence). J gave up 3 bases and V 0 bases, and 2 bases lay outside the gene matches. CDR3 region: CASSLGLAGGKETQYF. As DNA, the CDR3 is TGTGCCAGCAGCTTGGGACTAGCGGGGGGCAAAGAGACCCAGTACTTC.

The chain carries TRBV11-2 and TRBJ2-5; D is undetermined. Germline CDR1 SGHAT, CDR2 FQNNGV. Trimming removed 0 bases from V and 1 base from J, with 9 bases in between. The CDR3 extends over 15 amino acids. The CDR3, as DNA: TGTGCCAGCAGCTTAGAGGCCACCAGCCAAGAGACCCAGTACTTC. This sequence encodes CASSLEATSQETQYF.

This rearrangement joins TRBV28 to TRBJ1-2; 7 nucleotides line up with TRBD1. The germline V gene encodes CDR1 MDHEN and CDR2 SYDVKM. V trimming: 6 bases; J trimming: 8 bases; junction bases outside the gene matches: 9. CDR3 size: 13 residues. This chain's CDR3 is CASSQQGYGGYTF. The CDR3 region has the DNA TGTGCCAGCAGCCAACAGGGGTACGGGGGCTACACCTTC.

V gene TRBV6-5 combines with J gene TRBJ1-2; 7 bases agree with TRBD1. The CDR3 runs 13 residues. V lost 10 bases to trimming and J lost 0 bases; unmatched junction nucleotides: 5. The germline V gene has CDR1 MNHEY and CDR2 SVGAGI. The CDR3 DNA sequence: TGTGCCACCCGAACAGGGGCTAACTATGGCTACACCTTC. It codes for CATRTGANYGYTF.

This clone came up once. This chain links TRBV2 with TRBJ2-5; TRBD2 matches at 10 bases. CDR3 size: 14 residues. Germline CDR1 SNHLY, CDR2 FYNNEI. Trimming took 5 bases from V and 5 from J; bases not matched to a gene: 5. CDR3 nucleotides: TGTGCCAGCAGTCCAGCGGGGGGGCCGGAGACCCAGTACTTC. This gives the protein CASSPAGGPETQYF.

The chain has TRBV19 and TRBJ2-1; 9 nucleotides line up with TRBD1. Germline values: CDR1 LNHDA, CDR2 SQIVND (reference sequence). The CDR3 consists of 14 residues. With 3 bases clipped from V and 7 bases from J, the junction kept 4 bases outside the gene matches. The CDR3 DNA sequence: TGTGCCAGTAGTATGTCGGGACAGGGAAATGAGCAGTTCTTC. Protein: CASSMSGQGNEQFF.

The chain combines TRBV10-2 with TRBJ2-1; D perhaps matches TRBD1 (6 bases). The CDR3 sequence is 13 residues long. V lost 8 bases and J lost 2, with 10 bases in between. Germline-derived CDR1 and CDR2 are WSHSY and SAAADI. CDR3 nucleotides: TGCGCCAGCGGGGGCGGTCCCTACAATGAGCAGTTCTTC. This encodes CASGGGPYNEQFF.

In DNA, the CDR3 is TGTGCCAGCAGCTGGGGACTAGAGCAGTTCTTC. It encodes CASSWGLEQFF. V and J are TRBV7-2 and TRBJ2-1; 7 bases are a match to TRBD2. The CDR3 runs to 11 residues. CDR1 is SGHTA and CDR2 is FQGNSA in the germline V gene. Germline trimming cut 4 bases from V and 10 bases from J; bases unmatched to any gene: 1.